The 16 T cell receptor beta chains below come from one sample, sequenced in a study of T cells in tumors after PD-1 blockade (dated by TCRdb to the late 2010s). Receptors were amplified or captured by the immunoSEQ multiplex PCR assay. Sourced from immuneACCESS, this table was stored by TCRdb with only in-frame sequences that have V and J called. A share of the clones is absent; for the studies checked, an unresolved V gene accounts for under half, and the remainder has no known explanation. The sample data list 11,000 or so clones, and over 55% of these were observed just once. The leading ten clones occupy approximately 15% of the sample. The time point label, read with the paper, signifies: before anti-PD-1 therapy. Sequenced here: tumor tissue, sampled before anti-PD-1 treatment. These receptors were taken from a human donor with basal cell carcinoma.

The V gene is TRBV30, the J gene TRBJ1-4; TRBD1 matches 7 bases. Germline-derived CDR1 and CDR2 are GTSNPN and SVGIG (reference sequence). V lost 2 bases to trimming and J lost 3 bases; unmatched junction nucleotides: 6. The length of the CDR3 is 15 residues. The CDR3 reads CAWSLNRGANEKLFF. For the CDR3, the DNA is TGTGCCTGGAGTTTAAACAGGGGTGCTAATGAAAAACTGTTTTTT.

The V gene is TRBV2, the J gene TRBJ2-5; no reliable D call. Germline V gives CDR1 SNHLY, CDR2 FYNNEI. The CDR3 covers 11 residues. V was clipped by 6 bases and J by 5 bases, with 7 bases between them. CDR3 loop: CASSARETQYF. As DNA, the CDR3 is TGTGCCAGCAGCGCTAGGGAGACCCAGTACTTC. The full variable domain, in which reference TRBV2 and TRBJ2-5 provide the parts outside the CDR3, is EPEVTQTPSHQVTQMGQEVILRCVPISNHLYFYWYRQILGQKVEFLVSFYNNEISEKSEIFDDQFSVERPDGSNFTLKIRSTKLEDSAMYFCASSARETQYFGPGTRLLVL.

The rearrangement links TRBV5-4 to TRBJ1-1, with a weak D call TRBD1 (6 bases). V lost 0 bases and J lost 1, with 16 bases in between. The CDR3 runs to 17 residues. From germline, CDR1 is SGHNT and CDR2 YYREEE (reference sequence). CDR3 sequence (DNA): TGTGCCAGCAGCTTGGGGTTCCCCTCGACAGGGAACACTGAAGCTTTCTTT. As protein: CASSLGFPSTGNTEAFF.

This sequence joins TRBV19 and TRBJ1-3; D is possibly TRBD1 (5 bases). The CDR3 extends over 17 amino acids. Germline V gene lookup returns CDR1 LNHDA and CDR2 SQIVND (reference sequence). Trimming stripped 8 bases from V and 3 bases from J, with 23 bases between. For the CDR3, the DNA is TGTGCCAGTGAGCAGGCTCGGGACCGGGGGGATGGAAACACCATATATTTT. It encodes CASEQARDRGDGNTIYF.

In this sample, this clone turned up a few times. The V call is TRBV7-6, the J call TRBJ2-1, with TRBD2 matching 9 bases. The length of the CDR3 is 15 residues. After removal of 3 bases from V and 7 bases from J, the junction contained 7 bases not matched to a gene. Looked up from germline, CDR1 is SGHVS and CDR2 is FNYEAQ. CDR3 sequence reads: CASSFSGGGQNEQFF. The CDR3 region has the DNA TGTGCCAGCAGCTTTAGCGGGGGAGGGCAAAATGAGCAGTTCTTC.

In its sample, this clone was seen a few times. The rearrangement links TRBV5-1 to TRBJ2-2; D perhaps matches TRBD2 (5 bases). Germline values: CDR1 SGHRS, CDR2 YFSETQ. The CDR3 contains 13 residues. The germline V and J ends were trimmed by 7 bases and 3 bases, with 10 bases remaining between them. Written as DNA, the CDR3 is TGCGCCAGCGCAGTCGGGGACACCGGGGAGCTGTTTTTT. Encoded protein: CASAVGDTGELFF. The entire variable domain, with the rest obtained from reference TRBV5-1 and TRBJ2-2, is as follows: KAGVTQTPRYLIKTRGQQVTLSCSPISGHRSVSWYQQTPGQGLQFLFEYFSETQRNKGNFPGRFSGRQFSNSRSEMNVSTLELGDSALYLCASAVGDTGELFFGEGSRLTVL.

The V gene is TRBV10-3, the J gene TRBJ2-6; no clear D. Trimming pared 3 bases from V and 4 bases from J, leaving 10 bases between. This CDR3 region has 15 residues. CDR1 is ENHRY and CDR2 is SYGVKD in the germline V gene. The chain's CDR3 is CAISDKAPGANVLTF. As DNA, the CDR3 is TGTGCCATCAGTGACAAGGCCCCGGGGGCCAACGTCCTGACTTTC.

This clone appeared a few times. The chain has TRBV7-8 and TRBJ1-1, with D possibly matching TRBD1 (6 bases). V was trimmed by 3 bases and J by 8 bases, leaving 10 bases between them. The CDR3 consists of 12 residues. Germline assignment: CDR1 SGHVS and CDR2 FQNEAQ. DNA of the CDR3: TGTGCCAGCAGCTTTTCAACAGGGGAAGCTTTCTTT. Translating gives CASSFSTGEAFF.

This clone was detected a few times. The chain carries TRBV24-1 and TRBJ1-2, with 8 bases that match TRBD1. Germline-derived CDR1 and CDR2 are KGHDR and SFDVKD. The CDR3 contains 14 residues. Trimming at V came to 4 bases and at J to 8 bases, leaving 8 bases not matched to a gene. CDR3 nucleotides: TGTGCCACCAGTGACTCGACAGGGGCGGAAGGCTACACCTTC. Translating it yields CATSDSTGAEGYTF.

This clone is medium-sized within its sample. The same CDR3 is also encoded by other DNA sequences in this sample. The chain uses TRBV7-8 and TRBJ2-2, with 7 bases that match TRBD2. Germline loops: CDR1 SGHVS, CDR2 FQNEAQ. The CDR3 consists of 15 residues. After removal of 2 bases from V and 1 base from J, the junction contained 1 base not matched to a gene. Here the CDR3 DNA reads TGTGCCAGCAGCTTATGGGGGGGGAACACCGGGGAGCTGTTTTTT. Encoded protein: CASSLWGGNTGELFF.

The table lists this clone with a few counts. The DNA of the CDR3 is TGTGCCAGCAGCTCCCGCGGGTTCTACTACGAGCAGTACTTC. Protein product: CASSSRGFYYEQYF. V gene TRBV11-3 combines with J gene TRBJ2-7, with D possibly being TRBD2 (5 bases). The CDR3 loop spans 14 amino acids. The germline CDR1 and CDR2 sequences are SGHNT and YENEEA. V was cut by 4 bases and J by 3 bases, with 13 bases left in between.

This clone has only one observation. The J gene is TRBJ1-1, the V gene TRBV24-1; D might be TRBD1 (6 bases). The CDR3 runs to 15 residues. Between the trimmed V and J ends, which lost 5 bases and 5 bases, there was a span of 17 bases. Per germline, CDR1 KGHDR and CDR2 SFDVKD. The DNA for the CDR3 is TGTGCCACCAGTGGTTGGGGCAGGGGAGGTACTGAAGCTTTCTTT. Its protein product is CATSGWGRGGTEAFF.

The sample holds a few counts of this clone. The CDR3: CASDLAGASTDTQYF. The CDR3 DNA reads as TGCGCCAGCGACTTAGCGGGCGCTAGCACAGATACGCAGTATTTT. V usage is TRBV5-1 and J usage is TRBJ2-3; 7 bases align to TRBD2. CDR1 is SGHRS, CDR2 YFSETQ, per germline. J lost 0 bases, V lost 7 bases, and 8 bases had no gene match. The CDR3 is 15 amino acids.

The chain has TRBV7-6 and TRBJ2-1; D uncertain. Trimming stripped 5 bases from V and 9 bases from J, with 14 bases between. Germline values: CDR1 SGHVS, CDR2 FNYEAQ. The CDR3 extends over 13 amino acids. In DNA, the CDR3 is TGTGCCAGCAGCCCTCCAGGCGGAGTTGAGCAGTTCTTC. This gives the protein CASSPPGGVEQFF. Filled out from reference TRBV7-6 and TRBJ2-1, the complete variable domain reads GAGVSQSPRYKVTKRGQDVALRCDPISGHVSLYWYRQALGQGPEFLTYFNYEAQQDKSGLPNDRFSAERPEGSISTLTIQRTEQRDSAMYRCASSPPGGVEQFFGPGTRLTVL.

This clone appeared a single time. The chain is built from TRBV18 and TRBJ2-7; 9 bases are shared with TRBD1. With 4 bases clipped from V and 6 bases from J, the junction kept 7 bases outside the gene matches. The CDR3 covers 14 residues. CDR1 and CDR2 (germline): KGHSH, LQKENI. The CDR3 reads CASSRPGQGGEQYF. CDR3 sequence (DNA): TGTGCCAGCTCACGGCCGGGACAGGGTGGCGAGCAGTACTTC. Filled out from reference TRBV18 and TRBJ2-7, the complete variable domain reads NAGVMQNPRHLVRRRGQEARLRCSPMKGHSHVYWYRQLPEEGLKFMVYLQKENIIDESGMPKERFSAEFPKEGPSILRIQQVVRGDSAAYFCASSRPGQGGEQYFGPGTRLTVT.

Here the CDR3 reads CASSQGTAGEAFF. DNA for the CDR3: TGTGCCAGCAGCCAAGGCACCGCGGGTGAAGCTTTCTTT. V gene TRBV4-2 combines with J gene TRBJ1-1; no clear D. The CDR3 length is 13 residues. The V and J ends lost 1 base and 7 bases respectively, with 10 bases between them. The germline CDR1 and CDR2 sequences are LGHNA and YNFKEQ.